This entry concerns a single T cell receptor (beta chain). Authors' data handling: For nucleated cells, counts were estimated from reference gene primer amplification. Assay: immunoSEQ multiplex PCR; the TCRdb copy retains only in-frame clones and omits some. D and trimming were read from the DNA, whereas the V and J calls and clone size are those reported in that table. The sample lists around 110,000 clones; approximately 84% were seen once. These data come from a study of blood T cell repertoires in COVID-19. Across the whole study: Donors in the United States, Italy and Spain gave samples during acute or convalescent COVID-19. T cells, B-cell-depleted T cells, or PBMCs supplied cDNA or gDNA.

The CDR3 length is 13 residues. After removal of 0 bases from V and 10 bases from J, the junction contained 3 bases not matched to a gene. Germline V gene sequence: CDR1 SGDLS, CDR2 YYNGEE. The chain links TRBV9 to TRBJ1-2; 10 bases are a match to TRBD1. Sequencing was performed on peripheral blood. This receptor was identified in a man between 70 and 80 years old with active or convalescent COVID-19. CDR3 sequence (DNA): TGTGCCAGCAGCGTAGGGACAGGGGGATTCTACACCTTC. Amino acid sequence: CASSVGTGGFYTF.